Presented here are 27 T cell receptor beta chains from one specimen sequenced in a study of blood T cell repertoires in COVID-19. Profiled with immunoSEQ multiplex PCR; TCRdb holds only in-frame clones, not every one. The data contain under 150,000 clones, 79% of them singletons. The sample was peripheral blood. All receptors come from a woman older than 75 with acute or convalescent COVID-19.

This clone was counted between two and nine times. This chain uses TRBV29-1 with TRBJ2-5; the match to TRBD2 covers 9 bases. Germline V lookup: CDR1 SQVTM, CDR2 ANQGSEA. V dropped 6 bases and J dropped 5; count of bases not matched to a gene: 13. This CDR3 comprises 15 residues. The DNA for the CDR3 is TGCAGCGTCCGGAGTCGCGGGGGGGCACGGGAGACCCAGTACTTC. Protein sequence: CSVRSRGGARETQYF.

CDR3 DNA sequence: TGTGCCAGTAGTATCGTGCCCCGGAGCGGGGGGGCCAGGGAGACCCAGTACTTC. It is translated as CASSIVPRSGGARETQYF. This sequence joins TRBV19 and TRBJ2-5; TRBD2 matches 10 bases. This CDR3 comprises 18 residues. Germline-derived CDR1 and CDR2 are LNHDA and SQIVND (reference sequence). V shed 3 bases, J shed 5 bases, and the junction held 15 bases outside the gene matches.

This sequence joins TRBV30 and TRBJ1-4; no reliable D call. The V end was cut by 2 bases, the J end by 2 bases, with 3 bases between. CDR3 length: 12 amino acids. Germline-derived CDR1 and CDR2 are GTSNPN and SVGIG (reference sequence). This CDR3 is CAWSHTNEKLFF. The DNA for the CDR3 is TGTGCCTGGAGTCATACTAATGAAAAACTGTTTTTT.

The genes are TRBV6-5 and TRBJ1-1; TRBD1 matches 7 bases. Looked up from germline, CDR1 is MNHEY and CDR2 is SVGAGI. This CDR3 spans 13 amino acids. V lost 5 bases, J lost 5 bases, and 5 bases stayed unmatched. The CDR3 nucleotides read TGTGCCAGCAGTATCTCAGGGGGGACTGAAGCTTTCTTT. It translates to CASSISGGTEAFF.

This chain uses TRBV4-3 with TRBJ1-2; D is possibly TRBD1 (5 bases). Germline CDR1 is LGHNA and CDR2 is YSLEER. Trimming took off 0 bases at V and 7 bases at J, with 12 bases between the two ends. This CDR3 is 14 amino acids long. The CDR3: CASSQDPRRGGYTF. The CDR3 bases are TGCGCCAGCAGCCAAGACCCGCGGAGGGGTGGCTACACCTTC.

This chain uses TRBV4-3 with TRBJ2-6; tentatively, D is TRBD1 (5 bases). Per the germline V gene, CDR1 is LGHNA and CDR2 is YSLEER. V lost 5 bases and J 0 bases, leaving 14 bases between the germline ends. The CDR3 consists of 17 residues. The CDR3 sequence is CASSSQTDASGANVLTF. CDR3 DNA sequence: TGCGCCAGCAGCTCCCAGACAGATGCCTCTGGGGCCAACGTCCTGACTTTC.

This chain uses TRBV3-1 (or the pseudogene TRBV3-2) with TRBJ1-1, with TRBD1 as a possible D gene (5 bases). The CDR3 has 14 residues. V dropped 3 bases and J dropped 5 bases, with 13 bases sitting between them. Germline CDR1 and CDR2: LGHDT and YNNKEL (reference sequence). The CDR3 DNA follows: TGTGCCAGCAGCCAGGGACCGGAGGGAACTGAAGCTTTCTTT. It encodes CASSQGPEGTEAFF.

The rearrangement links TRBV19 to TRBJ1-2; D is possibly TRBD1 (6 bases). The CDR3 runs to 14 residues. CDR1 LNHDA and CDR2 SQIVND come from the germline V gene (reference sequence). Trimming removed 3 bases at V and 6 bases at J, with 14 bases between. The CDR3 nucleotides are TGTGCCAGTAGTATCGTGAGACAGGTGCATGGCTACACCTTC. This encodes CASSIVRQVHGYTF.

This rearrangement joins TRBV4-2 to TRBJ2-1; D might be TRBD1 (5 bases). Germline V gene sequence: CDR1 LGHNA, CDR2 YNFKEQ. CDR3 length: 15 amino acids. V was trimmed by 1 base and J by 1 base, leaving 8 bases between them. The CDR3 region is CASSQVAGSYNEQFF. In nucleotides, the CDR3 is TGTGCCAGCAGCCAAGTGGCAGGGTCCTACAATGAGCAGTTCTTC.

The rearrangement joins TRBV5-6 to TRBJ1-2, with D maybe TRBD1 (5 bases). V lost 2 bases, J lost 4 bases, and 12 bases lay in between. Germline V lookup: CDR1 SGHDT, CDR2 YYEEEE. CDR3 length: 14 amino acids. CDR3 region: CASSFGRVFYGYTF. DNA of the CDR3: TGTGCCAGCAGCTTCGGCAGGGTGTTCTATGGCTACACCTTC.

The chain couples TRBV11-2 to TRBJ2-3, with 8 bases fitting TRBD2. This CDR3 has 15 amino acids. Germline assignment: CDR1 SGHAT and CDR2 FQNNGV. V lost 2 bases to trimming and J lost 2 bases; unmatched junction nucleotides: 3. The CDR3 sequence: CASSLRGGTTDTQYF. CDR3 bases: TGTGCCAGCAGCTTACGGGGGGGGACCACAGATACGCAGTATTTT.

The CDR3 region is CASTPDSYQPQHF. CDR3 in DNA: TGTGCCAGCACCCCTGACAGTTATCAGCCCCAGCATTTT. V usage is TRBV6-2 or TRBV6-3 and J usage is TRBJ1-5; D is perhaps TRBD1 (5 bases). The CDR3 is 13 residues long. V was trimmed by 7 bases and J by 5 bases, leaving 12 bases between them. In germline, CDR1 is MNHEY, CDR2 SVGEGT.

V is TRBV27 and J is TRBJ2-1; 11 positions agree with TRBD2. The CDR3 consists of 16 residues. CDR1 and CDR2 from the germline V gene are MNHEY and SMNVEV (reference sequence). V was pared by 7 bases and J by 3 bases, with 8 bases of the junction left unmatched. CDR3 in amino acids: CASTTLAGGFYNEQFF. CDR3 bases: TGTGCCAGCACCACATTAGCGGGAGGGTTCTACAATGAGCAGTTCTTC.

The chain carries TRBV12-3 or TRBV12-4 and TRBJ1-6; D remains unclear. The CDR3 contains 12 residues. V shed 8 bases and J shed 8 bases, with 10 bases lying between them. As DNA, the CDR3 is TGTGCCAGCGCCCTCGGGGATTCACCCCTCCACTTT. Protein: CASALGDSPLHF.

The V gene is TRBV7-2, the J gene TRBJ2-3; 14 bases align to TRBD2. The CDR3 loop spans 16 amino acids. V dropped 2 bases and J dropped 4; count of bases not matched to a gene: 2. Germline V gene data show CDR1 as SGHTA and CDR2 as FQGNSA. CDR3 amino acids: CASSLMGLAGADTQYF. The CDR3 coding sequence is TGTGCCAGCAGCTTAATGGGACTAGCGGGAGCAGATACGCAGTATTTT. Based on the CDR3 plus reference TRBV7-2 and TRBJ2-3, the full variable domain is GAGVSQSPSNKVTEKGKDVELRCDPISGHTALYWYRQSLGQGLEFLIYFQGNSAPDKSGLPSDRFSAERTGGSVSTLTIQRTQQEDSAVYLCASSLMGLAGADTQYFGPGTRLTVL.

This chain joins TRBV29-1 and TRBJ1-1, with no clear D. Germline CDR1 is SQVTM and CDR2 is ANQGSEA. V was clipped by 4 bases and J by 0 bases, with 9 bases between them. CDR3 length equals 13 residues. The CDR3 reads CSVVEAMNTEAFF. Written as DNA, the CDR3 is TGCAGCGTTGTTGAGGCGATGAACACTGAAGCTTTCTTT.

This clone was detected only a few times. The chain joins TRBV24-1 to TRBJ1-6; TRBD1 aligns across 7 bases. The V segment lost 8 bases and the J segment 3 bases; nucleotides outside the gene matches: 12. Germline CDR1 is KGHDR and CDR2 is SFDVKD. The CDR3 runs to 17 residues. The CDR3 region is CATNDPSRDSYNSPLHF. CDR3 coding DNA: TGTGCCACCAATGACCCGAGCCGGGACAGCTATAATTCACCCCTCCACTTT.

The chain uses TRBV7-3 and TRBJ1-2; D might be TRBD1 (5 bases). Between the trimmed V and J ends, which lost 3 bases and 6 bases, there was a span of 8 bases. The CDR3 contains 12 residues. CDR1 and CDR2 (germline): SGHTA, FQGTGA. This chain's CDR3 is CASSLGGNGYTF. CDR3 nucleotide sequence: TGTGCCAGCAGCTTGGGGGGGAATGGCTACACCTTC.

CDR3 protein: CASSVEEGSPLHF. The CDR3, as DNA: TGTGCCAGCAGTGTCGAAGAGGGTTCACCCCTCCACTTT. This chain uses TRBV6-4 with TRBJ1-6, with D hard to call. This CDR3 spans 13 amino acids. Germline assignment: CDR1 MRHNA and CDR2 SNTAGT. V was trimmed by 4 bases and J by 9 bases, leaving 10 bases between them.

The chain links TRBV28 to TRBJ1-2; D is perhaps TRBD1 (6 bases). V lost 4 bases and J lost 6, with 15 bases in between. Germline lookup yields CDR1 MDHEN and CDR2 SYDVKM. The CDR3 is made up of 14 amino acids. DNA of the CDR3: TGTGCCAGCAGTTCCGGGACACCGGTAAATGGCTACACCTTC. Amino acids: CASSSGTPVNGYTF.

The CDR3 loop is CASSPGDLAERGADTQYF. The DNA for the CDR3 is TGTGCCAGCAGCCCGGGCGACTTGGCGGAGCGGGGGGCCGATACGCAGTATTTT. The V gene is TRBV7-9, the J gene TRBJ2-3; 9 bases line up with TRBD2. Germline assignment: CDR1 SEHNR and CDR2 FQNEAQ (reference sequence). The CDR3 spans 18 residues. V trimming: 5 bases; J trimming: 6 bases; junction bases outside the gene matches: 18.

The rearrangement links TRBV5-4 to TRBJ1-5, with D unresolved. The length of the CDR3 is 13 residues. Germline CDR1 is SGHNT and CDR2 is YYREEE (reference sequence). V was shortened by 3 bases and J by 7 bases, with 11 bases between the two germline ends. The CDR3 coding sequence is TGTGCCAGCAGCTATGGAGGAGGACAGCCCCAGCATTTT. Translating it yields CASSYGGGQPQHF.

This chain links TRBV10-3 with TRBJ2-5; unclear D gene. Germline assignment: CDR1 ENHRY and CDR2 SYGVKD. V was clipped by 8 bases and J by 5 bases, with 15 bases between them. This CDR3 is built from 13 residues. The CDR3 DNA sequence: TGTGCCATCGGGCTGGGTCGGCTGGAGACCCAGTACTTC. Protein: CAIGLGRLETQYF.

The chain has TRBV7-2 and TRBJ1-3; 7 bases match TRBD1. Germline values: CDR1 SGHTA, CDR2 FQGNSA. This CDR3 comprises 14 residues. J was trimmed by 7 bases and V by 5 bases; bases with no gene match: 8. CDR3 sequence: CASSRTTGVNTIYF. The CDR3 DNA reads TGTGCCAGCAGCCGCACCACAGGGGTTAACACCATATATTTT.

This clone has more than one count but fewer than ten. The chain's CDR3 is CASSEGRGTEAFF. CDR3 nucleotides: TGTGCCAGCAGTGAAGGAAGAGGCACTGAAGCTTTCTTT. The chain couples TRBV2 to TRBJ1-1; D unresolved. This CDR3 region has 13 residues. Germline CDR1 reads SNHLY; CDR2 reads FYNNEI. V was cut by 1 base and J by 4 bases, with 7 bases left in between.

This clone came up many times. The chain recombines TRBV6-6 with TRBJ1-2; 7 bases align to TRBD1. Germline CDR1 and CDR2: MNHNY and SVGAGI (reference sequence). The CDR3 spans 13 residues. The V segment lost 5 bases and the J segment 9 bases; nucleotides outside the gene matches: 9. The CDR3 DNA reads TGTGCCAGCAGTGAGAGAGACAGGGTGAGCTACACCTTC. It yields the protein CASSERDRVSYTF.

The chain uses TRBV7-9 and TRBJ2-1; TRBD2 matches at 8 bases. V was pared by 4 bases and J by 8 bases, with 13 bases of the junction left unmatched. The germline CDR1 and CDR2 sequences are SEHNR and FQNEAQ (reference sequence). The CDR3 is made up of 16 amino acids. Here the CDR3 reads CASSSRGGRRIDEQFF. CDR3 bases: TGTGCCAGCAGCTCCCGGGGGGGCCGAAGAATCGATGAGCAGTTCTTC.